The source of this T cell receptor (beta chain) is a study of T cell responses to AZD1222 COVID-19 vaccine. Germline V gives CDR1 SEHNR, CDR2 FQNEAQ (reference sequence). This CDR3 region has 15 residues. V gave up 5 bases and J gave up 4 bases, with 15 bases separating them. With respect to this clone: Its cognate antigen is unknown.

Here immunoSEQ multiplex PCR was the method, and the copy in TCRdb shows in-frame clones only, minus some. The sample lists about 140,000 clones, more than 90% occurring once. Study results and limitations: Distributed over spike, vaccine-associated CD4 TCRs predominated at 160-218 and 743-854.

The V call is TRBV7-9, the J call TRBJ2-1; D may correspond to TRBD1 or TRBD2 (7 bases each). The sample consisted of peripheral blood, taken on day 0 of AZD1222 vaccination. The TCR originated in an adult in good health. CDR3 sequence reads: CASSTGEGPYNEQFF. DNA of the CDR3: TGTGCCAGCAGCACAGGGGAGGGCCCTTACAATGAGCAGTTCTTC.